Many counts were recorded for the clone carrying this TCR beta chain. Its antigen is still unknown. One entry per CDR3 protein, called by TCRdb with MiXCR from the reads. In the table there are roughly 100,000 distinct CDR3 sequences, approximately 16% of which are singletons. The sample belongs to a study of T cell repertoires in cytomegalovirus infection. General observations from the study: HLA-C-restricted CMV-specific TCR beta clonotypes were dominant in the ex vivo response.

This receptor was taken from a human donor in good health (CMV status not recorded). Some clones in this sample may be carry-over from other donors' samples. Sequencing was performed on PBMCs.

CDR3 sequence: CASTPGGRLQETQYF. As DNA, the CDR3 is TGTGCCAGCACCCCGGGTGGACGCCTCCAAGAGACCCAGTACTTC. The V and J genes are TRBV27 and TRBJ2-5; D not certain. Trimming cost V 7 bases and J 1 base, with 16 bases left between them. The germline V gene encodes CDR1 MNHEY and CDR2 SMNVEV (reference sequence). The CDR3 is 15 residues long.